Listed here are 27 T cell receptor beta chains from one sample, sequenced in a study of T cells in women clearing cervical HPV infection. Repertoires were generated with immunoSEQ multiplex PCR, while TCRdb's copy carries only in-frame clones and drops some. This sample's clone table lists approximately 18,000 clones. The specimen was blood buffy coat. Receptors were obtained from a woman aged 18 to 75 with a cervical HPV16 infection that either progressed to CIN3+ or cleared (not recorded which).

Concerning this clone itself: The CDR3 goes on 3 residues after the read ends, and that part is filled in from the germline J gene. This sequence joins TRBV19 and TRBJ1-2; 7 positions match TRBD1. The junction had 14 bases not matched to a gene; V was cut back by 6 bases and J by 4 bases. Germline values: CDR1 LNHDA, CDR2 SQIVND (reference sequence). This CDR3 comprises 16 residues. Here the CDR3 reads CASSPQLTGEGYGYTF. Incomplete CDR3 DNA: TGTGCCAGTAGCCCTCAACTCACAGGGGAGGGCTATGGC.

A note on this clone: The read ends 3 residues shy of where the CDR3 ends; the end is completed using the germline J gene. This sample includes further DNA sequences coding for the same CDR3. V is TRBV10-2 and J is TRBJ2-7; 10 bases are shared with TRBD1. J gave up 3 bases and V 5 bases, and 4 bases lay outside the gene matches. The CDR3 sequence is 14 residues long. The V gene's germline CDR1 is WSHSY and CDR2 SAAADI. The covered CDR3 bases are TGCGCCAGCAGTAGGGGACAGGGGTACTACGAG. Its protein product is CASSRGQGYYE. The whole CDR3 protein is CASSRGQGYYEQYF.

As to this clone: The read stops 3 residues short of the end of the CDR3; the missing end is completed from the germline J gene. The chain has TRBV5-1 and TRBJ1-2; 11 nucleotides match TRBD1. The CDR3 has 15 amino acids. With 4 bases clipped from V and 4 bases from J, the junction kept 6 bases outside the gene matches. The germline V gene encodes CDR1 SGHRS and CDR2 YFSETQ. The CDR3 bases that were read are TGCGCCAGCAGCCCCAGGACAGGGGGCGGCTATGGC. It is translated as CASSPRTGGGYG. The whole CDR3 sequence is CASSPRTGGGYGYTF.

With regard to this clone: The read terminates 3 residues before the CDR3 end, so the remaining end is supplied by the germline J gene. V is TRBV4-1 and J is TRBJ1-4; 9 positions agree with TRBD1. The CDR3 has 15 residues. The germline V gene encodes CDR1 MGHRA and CDR2 YSYEKL. The CDR3 DNA, read in part, is TGCGCCAGCAGCCATGTGGGACAGGGCGTCTTTGAA. Encoded protein: CASSHVGQGVFE. The complete CDR3 protein is CASSHVGQGVFELFF.

In the case of this clone: The sequenced fragment ends 3 residues before the CDR3 boundary, so the rest is inferred from the germline J gene. The rearrangement uses TRBV5-1 and TRBJ2-3; the match to TRBD2 covers 8 bases. Trimming removed 4 bases from V and 0 bases from J; junction bases left unmatched: 10. CDR1 and CDR2 from the germline V gene are SGHRS and YFSETQ. The CDR3 consists of 17 residues. The part of the CDR3 DNA that was read is TGCGCCAGCAGCCTCATAGCGGGGCCACCTAGCACAGATACG. This sequence encodes CASSLIAGPPSTDT. The entire CDR3 reads CASSLIAGPPSTDTQYF.

To note about this clone: The missing CDR3 end, 3 residues past where the read stops, is filled in from the germline J gene. The rearrangement uses TRBV11-2 and TRBJ1-4; 7 bases fit TRBD1. Looked up from germline, CDR1 is SGHAT and CDR2 is FQNNGV. Germline trimming cut 5 bases from V and 0 bases from J; bases unmatched to any gene: 3. CDR3 length equals 15 residues. CDR3: CASSAGGTTNEKLFF. The CDR3 bases that were read are TGTGCCAGCAGCGCAGGGGGAACAACTAATGAAAAA. The full variable domain, rest sourced from reference TRBV11-2 and TRBJ1-4, is EAGVAQSPRYKIIEKRQSVAFWCNPISGHATLYWYQQILGQGPKLLIQFQNNGVVDDSQLPKDRFSAERLKGVDSTLKIQPAKLEDSAVYLCASSAGGTTNEKLFFGSGTQLSVL.

The CDR3 DNA, read in part, is TGCAGTGCTTGGACTAGCGGGGGCTACGAG. Translated: CSAWTSGGYE. The CDR3 in full is CSAWTSGGYEQYF. The chain links TRBV20-1 to TRBJ2-7; TRBD2 matches at 13 bases. The read terminates 3 residues before the CDR3 end, so the remaining end is supplied by the germline J gene. CDR1 and CDR2 from the germline V gene are DFQATT and SNEGSKA (reference sequence). After removal of 5 bases from V and 3 bases from J, the junction contained 1 base not matched to a gene. This CDR3 spans 13 amino acids.

Of note for this clone: The read ends 3 residues before the CDR3 terminus; that terminus is restored from the germline J gene. This chain joins TRBV7-9 and TRBJ2-5; 9 bases map to TRBD1. Trimming removed 5 bases from V and 5 bases from J; junction bases left unmatched: 3. The CDR3 sequence is 13 residues long. Germline V gene data show CDR1 as SEHNR and CDR2 as FQNEAQ (reference sequence). This CDR3 is CASSRGQGETQYF. Incomplete CDR3 DNA: TGTGCCAGCAGCCGGGGACAGGGTGAGACC.

For this clone: The sequence runs out 3 residues before the end of the CDR3; the remainder is reconstructed from the germline J gene. This rearrangement joins TRBV20-1 to TRBJ1-1; possible D gene TRBD1, 6 bases. Trimming removed 5 bases at V and 5 bases at J, with 15 bases between. CDR1 is DFQATT and CDR2 is SNEGSKA in the germline V gene (reference sequence). The CDR3 length is 13 residues. CDR3: CSASTGSGTEAFF. The DNA read from the CDR3 is TGCAGTGCTTCTACAGGGTCGGGAACTGAA.

Of note for this clone: The CDR3 end lies 3 residues beyond the end of the read and is filled in from the germline J gene. The chain joins TRBV6-2 or TRBV6-3 to TRBJ1-3, with D hard to call. V was shortened by 3 bases and J by 2 bases, with 2 bases between the two germline ends. The CDR3 has 12 residues. The V gene's germline CDR1 is MNHEY and CDR2 SVGEGT. The CDR3 sequence: CASSYTGNTIYF. CDR3 bases read: TGTGCCAGCAGTTATACTGGAAACACC.

Note on this clone: The read terminates 3 residues ahead of where the CDR3 ends, so the germline J gene completes it. The chain uses TRBV5-1 and TRBJ1-4; 8 positions agree with TRBD1. V lost 4 bases, J lost 7 bases, and 9 bases stayed unmatched. The length of the CDR3 is 15 residues. Germline CDR1 SGHRS, CDR2 YFSETQ. The DNA read from the CDR3 is TGCGCCAGCAGCCCGGTCCAGGGGGCCGGTGAAAAA. Encoded protein: CASSPVQGAGEK. Given in full, the CDR3 is CASSPVQGAGEKLFF.

Worth noting for this clone: The read terminates 3 residues before the CDR3 end, so the remaining end is supplied by the germline J gene. The V gene is TRBV30, the J gene TRBJ2-1; TRBD1 matches 8 bases. V was pared by 0 bases and J by 5 bases, with 3 bases of the junction left unmatched. The CDR3 has 14 amino acids. Per germline, CDR1 GTSNPN and CDR2 SVGIG (reference sequence). CDR3 residues: CAWSVRGLNNEQFF. Incomplete CDR3 DNA: TGTGCCTGGAGTGTCAGGGGGCTGAACAATGAG.

About this clone: The CDR3 extends 3 residues past the end of the read, so its final part is completed from the germline J gene. This chain joins TRBV6-2 or TRBV6-3 and TRBJ1-2; the D is unclear. CDR1 MNHEY and CDR2 SVGEGT come from the germline V gene. The CDR3 has 13 residues. V was shortened by 6 bases and J by 6 bases, with 14 bases between the two germline ends. The CDR3 region is CASSFMVRDGYTF. CDR3 DNA, as far as it was read: TGTGCCAGCAGCTTTATGGTCCGGGATGGC.

Worth noting for this clone: One end of the junction fails to match germline, which may point to a read error. With the read ending 3 residues before the CDR3 end, the germline J gene is used to fill in that end. The chain couples TRBV7-7 to TRBJ2-1; D ambiguous. The CDR3 has 14 residues. Germline V CDR1 and CDR2: SSHAT, FNYEAQ (reference sequence). The CDR3: CASSLDRYYNEQFF. CDR3 DNA, as far as it was read: TGTGCTAGCAGCTTAGACCGGTACTACAATGAG.

A note on this clone: The read ends 3 residues early relative to the CDR3; the germline J gene fills the gap. The chain combines TRBV20-1 with TRBJ1-2, with D tentatively TRBD1 (6 bases). Germline CDR1 is DFQATT and CDR2 is SNEGSKA (reference sequence). The ends were cut back, 2 bases at V and 0 bases at J, with 16 bases in the middle. This CDR3 has 16 amino acids. The CDR3 reads CSARLPQGRANYGYTF. The sequenced CDR3 bases are TGCAGTGCTAGATTACCGCAGGGGAGAGCTAACTATGGC.

On this clone: The sequenced fragment ends 3 residues before the CDR3 boundary, so the rest is inferred from the germline J gene. The chain employs TRBV7-9 and TRBJ2-1; D possibly corresponds to TRBD1 (6 bases). There are 15 residues in the CDR3. Looked up from germline, CDR1 is SEHNR and CDR2 is FQNEAQ (reference sequence). The V end was cut by 5 bases, the J end by 5 bases, with 16 bases between. CDR3 DNA, as far as it was read: TGTGCCAGCAGCCCCGGGGCAGGGACAAACAATGAG. This sequence encodes CASSPGAGTNNE. The full CDR3 protein reads CASSPGAGTNNEQFF.

Comment on this clone: The read terminates 3 residues ahead of where the CDR3 ends, so the germline J gene completes it. The gene calls are TRBV18 and TRBJ2-1; 7 bases align to TRBD2. The CDR3 is 15 amino acids. The germline CDR1 and CDR2 sequences are KGHSH and LQKENI. Trimming cost V 0 bases and J 7 bases; bases outside gene matches: 6. The CDR3 sequence is CASSPPGLPVNEQFF. The CDR3 bases that were read are TGTGCCAGCTCACCACCGGGACTACCCGTAAATGAG.

This clone is classed as large by frequency. CDR3 DNA, as far as it was read: TGCAGCGTTACGCAGGACTCGGGAAAA. This translates into CSVTQDSGK. The whole CDR3 reads CSVTQDSGKLFF. V gene TRBV29-1 combines with J gene TRBJ1-4; D unresolved. Read sequence stops 3 residues before the CDR3 end, and the germline J gene provides the missing end. Germline V gene lookup returns CDR1 SQVTM and CDR2 ANQGSEA. The CDR3 consists of 12 residues. V lost 5 bases to trimming and J lost 10 bases, with 14 bases between them. Variable domain in full (rest from reference TRBV29-1 and TRBJ1-4): SAVISQKPSRDICQRGTSLTIQCQVDSQVTMMFWYRQQPGQSLTLIATANQGSEATYESGFVIDKFPISRPNLTFSTLTVSNMSPEDSSIYLCSVTQDSGKLFFGSGTQLSVL.

Remarks on this clone: The read gets to within 3 residues of the CDR3 end, and the germline J gene fills in the rest. The chain combines TRBV4-2 with TRBJ2-6, with TRBD2 as a possible D gene (5 bases). V was pared by 5 bases and J by 0 bases, with 11 bases between. This CDR3 has 16 residues. Germline loops: CDR1 LGHNA, CDR2 YNFKEQ. CDR3 DNA (partial): TGTGCCAGCAGCGAACGGACTGTCTCTGGGGCCAACGTC. Residues: CASSERTVSGANV. The complete CDR3 protein is CASSERTVSGANVLTF.

Concerning this clone itself: The read is 3 residues too short to cover the CDR3 end, so that end is filled in from the germline J gene. This chain connects TRBV11-2 to TRBJ2-1; D unclear. There are 14 residues in the CDR3. Trimming pared 0 bases from V and 6 bases from J, leaving 9 bases between. The germline V gene encodes CDR1 SGHAT and CDR2 FQNNGV. The CDR3 reads CASSLDPSGNEQFF. The part of the CDR3 DNA that was read is TGTGCCAGCAGCTTAGATCCCTCCGGCAATGAG. Supplemented by reference TRBV11-2 and TRBJ2-1, the full variable domain reads EAGVAQSPRYKIIEKRQSVAFWCNPISGHATLYWYQQILGQGPKLLIQFQNNGVVDDSQLPKDRFSAERLKGVDSTLKIQPAKLEDSAVYLCASSLDPSGNEQFFGPGTRLTVL.

The sequenced CDR3 bases are TGCAGTGCTAGAGGCTCGGCAGGGGATCAGCCC. This translates into CSARGSAGDQP. The full CDR3 reads CSARGSAGDQPQHF. This chain links TRBV20-1 with TRBJ1-5; maybe TRBD1 (6 bases). The read halts 3 residues ahead of the CDR3 end, with the missing end drawn from the germline J gene. The CDR3 has 14 residues. The V and J ends lost 1 base and 5 bases respectively, with 12 bases between them. Germline CDR1 reads DFQATT; CDR2 reads SNEGSKA (reference sequence).

With regard to this clone: From the germline J gene comes the end of the CDR3, since the read stops 3 residues before it. The V gene is TRBV10-3, the J gene TRBJ2-1, with D possibly being TRBD2 (6 bases). V was cut by 8 bases and J by 7 bases, with 21 bases left in between. This CDR3 region has 15 residues. Germline V lookup: CDR1 ENHRY, CDR2 SYGVKD. The CDR3 loop reads CAIAPIGGLQNEQFF. CDR3 DNA, as far as it was read: TGTGCCATCGCCCCTATAGGCGGACTACAGAATGAG.

About this clone itself: The read ends 3 residues before the CDR3 terminus; that terminus is restored from the germline J gene. The rearrangement uses TRBV20-1 and TRBJ1-6; no clear D gene. Germline CDR1 and CDR2: DFQATT and SNEGSKA (reference sequence). This CDR3 comprises 14 residues. Trimming stripped 1 base from V and 5 bases from J, with 9 bases between. CDR3 DNA, as far as it was read: TGCAGTGCTAGAGCTACGGGGAATAATTCACCC. This encodes CSARATGNNSP. The whole CDR3 region reads CSARATGNNSPLHF.

As concerns this clone: Coverage ceases 3 residues before the CDR3 finishes, and the germline J gene fills in the end. The gene calls are TRBV19 and TRBJ2-7; perhaps TRBD1 as D (7 bases). Germline loops: CDR1 LNHDA, CDR2 SQIVND (reference sequence). The CDR3 runs to 15 residues. The ends were cut back, 3 bases at V and 2 bases at J, with 14 bases in the middle. The CDR3 region is CASSISGGLAYEQYF. The covered CDR3 bases are TGTGCCAGTAGTATCTCAGGGGGGCTAGCCTACGAG.

A note on this clone: The read gets to within 3 residues of the CDR3 end, and the germline J gene fills in the rest. This sequence joins TRBV20-1 and TRBJ1-2, with D possibly being TRBD1 (5 bases). Per the germline V gene, CDR1 is DFQATT and CDR2 is SNEGSKA (reference sequence). V lost 6 bases to trimming and J lost 7 bases, with 18 bases between them. The CDR3 runs to 13 residues. The CDR3 DNA, read in part, is TGCAGTGCCCCCCTTTCTTTCGGGGGTGGC. The encoded protein is CSAPLSFGGG. The entire CDR3 is CSAPLSFGGGYTF.

A note on this clone: Read coverage stops 3 residues before the CDR3 terminus; the germline J gene supplies the remainder. J is TRBJ2-3 and V is TRBV20-1; D unclear. Trimming pared 0 bases from V and 6 bases from J, leaving 10 bases between. CDR3 length: 13 amino acids. In germline, CDR1 is DFQATT, CDR2 SNEGSKA (reference sequence). CDR3 DNA (partial): TGCAGTGCTAGAGATGAGAACACCGATACG. Translated, it gives CSARDENTDT. The complete CDR3 sequence is CSARDENTDTQYF.

A word on this clone: The read terminates 3 residues before the CDR3 end, so the remaining end is supplied by the germline J gene. This sequence joins TRBV20-1 and TRBJ1-2; D is possibly TRBD1 (5 bases). V was clipped by 3 bases and J by 6 bases, with 8 bases between them. Germline CDR1 and CDR2: DFQATT and SNEGSKA (reference sequence). This CDR3 spans 11 amino acids. CDR3 sequence: CSARSGDGYTF. The sequenced CDR3 bases are TGCAGTGCTAGGTCGGGGGATGGC.